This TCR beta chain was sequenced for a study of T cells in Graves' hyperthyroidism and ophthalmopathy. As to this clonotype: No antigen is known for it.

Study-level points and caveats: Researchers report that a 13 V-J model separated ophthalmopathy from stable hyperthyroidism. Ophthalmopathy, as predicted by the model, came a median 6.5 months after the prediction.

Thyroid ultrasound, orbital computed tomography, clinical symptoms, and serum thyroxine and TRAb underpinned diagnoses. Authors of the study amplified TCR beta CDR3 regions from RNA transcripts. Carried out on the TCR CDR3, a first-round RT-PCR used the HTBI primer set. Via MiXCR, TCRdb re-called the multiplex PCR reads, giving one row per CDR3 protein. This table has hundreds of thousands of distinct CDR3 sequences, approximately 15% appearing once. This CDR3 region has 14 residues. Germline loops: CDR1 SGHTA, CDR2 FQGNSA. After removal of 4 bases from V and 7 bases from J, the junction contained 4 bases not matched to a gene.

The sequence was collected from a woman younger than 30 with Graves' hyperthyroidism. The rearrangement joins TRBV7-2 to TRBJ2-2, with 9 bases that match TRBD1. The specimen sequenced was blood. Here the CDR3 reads CASSSQGAGGELFF. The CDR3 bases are TGTGCCAGCAGCTCACAGGGGGCTGGCGGGGAGCTGTTTTTT.